These 24 T cell receptor beta chains were all obtained from the same sample, sequenced in a study of shared clonotypes between healthy human individuals. Terminally differentiated effector memory CD45RA+ cells were excluded from the naive CD8 cells, which were CD45RO-negative and positively selected for CCR7. Libraries were prepared by immunoSEQ multiplex PCR; TCRdb keeps only in-frame clonotypes and omits some of them. The table has roughly 2,000,000 clones, around 95% seen once. The sequenced sample was naive CD8+ T cells from PBMCs. The receptors originated from a man between 18 and 35 years old in good health. Some clones in this sample may be carry-over from other donors' samples.

This clone was counted between two and nine times. The chain recombines TRBV27 with TRBJ2-4, with 9 bases fitting TRBD2. J lost 9 bases, V lost 2 bases, and 2 bases had no gene match. CDR1 MNHEY and CDR2 SMNVEV come from the germline V gene (reference sequence). The CDR3 runs 13 residues. Written as DNA, the CDR3 is TGTGCCAGCAGTTTAGGGACTAGCCGCATTCAGTACTTC. It is translated as CASSLGTSRIQYF.

CDR3 bases: TGTGCCAGCAGCCGCGGACTAGCGGGAGTCAAAACAGATACGCAGTATTTT. As protein: CASSRGLAGVKTDTQYF. This rearrangement joins TRBV7-2 to TRBJ2-3; 13 bases map to TRBD2. The germline gives CDR1 SGHTA, CDR2 FQGNSA. CDR3 length equals 17 residues. V shed 5 bases, J shed 3 bases, and the junction held 8 bases outside the gene matches.

The V gene is TRBV13, the J gene TRBJ2-7; TRBD2 agrees at 12 bases. Trimming at V came to 2 bases and at J to 0 bases, leaving 2 bases not matched to a gene. The CDR3 runs to 16 residues. The V gene's germline CDR1 is PRHDT and CDR2 FYEKMQ (reference sequence). The CDR3: CASSLTSGRHSYEQYF. DNA for the CDR3: TGTGCCAGCAGCTTAACTAGCGGGAGGCACTCCTACGAGCAGTACTTC.

This rearrangement joins TRBV5-1 to TRBJ2-3; D unresolved. The germline V gene encodes CDR1 SGHRS and CDR2 YFSETQ. Trimming removed 9 bases at V and 2 bases at J, with 4 bases between. CDR3 size: 10 residues. The CDR3 loop is CAILTDTQYF. The CDR3 nucleotides are TGCGCCATCCTCACAGATACGCAGTATTTT.

Details on this clone: This specimen includes other DNA sequences encoding the same CDR3. V usage is TRBV11-2 and J usage is TRBJ1-1, with D unclear. CDR1 SGHAT and CDR2 FQNNGV come from the germline V gene. The CDR3 is 11 amino acids. V was clipped by 5 bases and J by 1 base, with 2 bases between them. The CDR3 nucleotides read TGTGCCAGCAGCCCGAACACTGAAGCTTTCTTT. This gives the protein CASSPNTEAFF.

The chain recombines TRBV7-9 with TRBJ2-7; 7 bases match TRBD1. This CDR3 contains 14 residues. Germline CDR1 SEHNR, CDR2 FQNEAQ (reference sequence). V dropped 4 bases and J dropped 4; count of bases not matched to a gene: 7. The CDR3 region is CASSSLLQGYEQYF. DNA for the CDR3: TGTGCCAGCAGCTCCCTGCTACAGGGGTACGAGCAGTACTTC.

This clone was found a few times. The chain couples TRBV10-3 to TRBJ1-5; D is possibly TRBD1 (5 bases). The CDR3 runs to 13 residues. V dropped 6 bases and J dropped 5 bases, with 11 bases sitting between them. Per the germline V gene, CDR1 is ENHRY and CDR2 is SYGVKD. CDR3 bases: TGTGCCATCAGAGGCAGGGTGGATCAGCCCCAGCATTTT. Translating it yields CAIRGRVDQPQHF.

This clone was detected once. This chain links TRBV13 with TRBJ2-7; 12 bases fit TRBD2. Germline CDR1 reads PRHDT; CDR2 reads FYEKMQ (reference sequence). CDR3 size: 17 residues. J was trimmed by 3 bases and V by 2 bases; bases with no gene match: 8. The CDR3 nucleotides read TGTGCCAGCAGCTTAACACTAGCGGGAGGTAAAGTCTACGAGCAGTACTTC. Translating it yields CASSLTLAGGKVYEQYF.

The V gene is TRBV27, the J gene TRBJ2-7, with TRBD2 identical over 10 bases. Per the germline V gene, CDR1 is MNHEY and CDR2 is SMNVEV (reference sequence). Trimming took 4 bases from V and 3 from J; bases not matched to a gene: 9. This CDR3 contains 16 residues. CDR3 sequence reads: CASSSDSGRLYYEQYF. The DNA of the CDR3 is TGTGCCAGCAGTTCTGATAGCGGGAGGCTGTACTACGAGCAGTACTTC.

About this clone itself: The junction and the germline gene differ at one end; a read error may be behind it. The chain joins TRBV28 to TRBJ1-2, with D possibly being TRBD1 (6 bases). This CDR3 has 12 residues. The germline gives CDR1 MDHEN, CDR2 SYDVKM. CDR3 in DNA: TGTGCCAGCAGTTTGGATCCCGGGGGCTTGGCCTTC. Protein: CASSLDPGGLAF.

As regards this clone: In the same sample, other DNA sequences code for this CDR3. J is TRBJ2-1 and V is TRBV11-2; D is undetermined. The V gene's germline CDR1 is SGHAT and CDR2 FQNNGV. The CDR3 is made up of 13 amino acids. Trimming cost V 1 base and J 6 bases, with 7 bases left between them. The CDR3 DNA is TGTGCCAGCAGCTTAGGGGTGGGCAATGAGCAGTTCTTC. It is translated as CASSLGVGNEQFF.

The chain combines TRBV6-1 with TRBJ2-3, with 7 positions matching TRBD2. The V gene end was trimmed by 8 bases and the J gene end by 0 bases; junction bases not matched to a gene: 5. This CDR3 comprises 14 residues. Germline CDR1 reads MNHNS; CDR2 reads SASEGT. CDR3 nucleotide sequence: TGTGCCAGCTGGGGGGGTTGGAGCACAGATACGCAGTATTTT. Translating gives CASWGGWSTDTQYF.

This clone was observed a handful of times. The chain uses TRBV2 and TRBJ1-1, with a tentative D call TRBD1 (6 bases). Looked up from germline, CDR1 is SNHLY and CDR2 is FYNNEI. V lost 7 bases to trimming and J lost 6 bases, with 15 bases between them. CDR3 length: 13 amino acids. The CDR3 region is CASTEGGFAEAFF. The CDR3 DNA reads as TGTGCCAGCACCGAAGGGGGGTTCGCTGAAGCTTTCTTT.

V usage is TRBV28 and J usage is TRBJ2-5, with 10 bases lining up with TRBD2. From germline, CDR1 is MDHEN and CDR2 SYDVKM. V shed 10 bases and J 4 bases; nucleotides not matched to a gene: 12. The CDR3 loop spans 15 amino acids. CDR3 nucleotides: TGTGCCACCGCGGCTAGCGGGAGTTACGGAGAGACCCAGTACTTC. Its translation: CATAASGSYGETQYF.

This chain connects TRBV7-8 to TRBJ1-5; D call uncertain. The length of the CDR3 is 15 residues. Germline loops: CDR1 SGHVS, CDR2 FQNEAQ. The V end was cut by 8 bases, the J end by 0 bases, with 14 bases between. The CDR3 sequence: CASGEEYRSNQPQHF. The CDR3 DNA is TGTGCCAGCGGCGAGGAGTATCGTAGCAATCAGCCCCAGCATTTT.

As concerns this clone: The junction shows a germline mismatch at one end, possibly a read error. The chain uses TRBV11-2 and TRBJ2-7, with D tentatively TRBD1 (5 bases). The CDR3 is made up of 15 amino acids. CDR1 is SGHAT, CDR2 FQNNGV, per germline. CDR3 in DNA: TGTGCCAGCAGCCTAGACCCCCTCAGGGTAGACGAGCAGTACTTC. It specifies CASSLDPLRVDEQYF.

This rearrangement joins TRBV6-5 to TRBJ1-5, with D unclear. Per germline, CDR1 MNHEY and CDR2 SVGAGI. The CDR3 spans 15 residues. V lost 5 bases to trimming and J lost 0 bases, with 11 bases between them. The CDR3 here is CASSQTANSNQPQHF. The CDR3 nucleotides are TGTGCCAGCAGTCAAACAGCGAATAGCAATCAGCCCCAGCATTTT.

CDR3 in amino acids: CASIAGGAYEQYF. DNA for the CDR3: TGTGCCAGCATAGCGGGAGGGGCCTACGAGCAGTACTTC. V usage is TRBV2 and J usage is TRBJ2-7; TRBD2 matches at 11 bases. CDR3 size: 13 residues. Germline CDR1 SNHLY, CDR2 FYNNEI. The ends lost 7 bases at V and 2 bases at J; junction bases unmatched: 1.

A remark on this clone: A clone one base away is much larger, so this may be a read error. CDR3 nucleotides: TGTGCCAGCAGTAGGGGGAGCTCCTACGAGCAGTACTTC. Residues: CASSRGSSYEQYF. This chain connects TRBV13 to TRBJ2-7, with TRBD1 as a possible D gene (6 bases). This CDR3 contains 13 residues. The germline V and J ends were trimmed by 6 bases and 0 bases, with 9 bases remaining between them. CDR1 and CDR2 (germline): PRHDT, FYEKMQ (reference sequence).

This clone turned up a few times. Additional DNA sequences in this sample encode the identical CDR3. The chain is built from TRBV2 and TRBJ1-1; weak D call: TRBD1 (5 bases). V lost 3 bases to trimming and J lost 1 base, with 6 bases between them. Germline V lookup: CDR1 SNHLY, CDR2 FYNNEI. The length of the CDR3 is 13 residues. The CDR3 DNA reads as TGTGCCAGCAGTGACAGGGAGAACACTGAAGCTTTCTTT. Translating gives CASSDRENTEAFF.

This sequence joins TRBV15 and TRBJ2-2; D possibly corresponds to TRBD2 (5 bases). The CDR3 runs to 17 residues. Trimming cost V 4 bases and J 0 bases, with 15 bases left between them. In germline, CDR1 is LNHNV, CDR2 YYDKDF (reference sequence). CDR3 sequence reads: CATSKGTRIANTGELFF. The CDR3 region has the DNA TGTGCCACCAGCAAGGGTACTAGAATCGCGAACACCGGGGAGCTGTTTTTT.

The rearrangement links TRBV19 to TRBJ2-7; 14 bases align to TRBD2. The CDR3 is 16 amino acids. V was pared by 9 bases and J by 2 bases, with 9 bases of the junction left unmatched. Per germline, CDR1 LNHDA and CDR2 SQIVND (reference sequence). This chain's CDR3 is CASSGLAGGSPYEQYF. For the CDR3, the DNA is TGTGCCAGCAGCGGACTAGCGGGAGGCTCCCCCTACGAGCAGTACTTC.

The chain recombines TRBV5-8 with TRBJ1-1, with TRBD1 as a possible D gene (5 bases). Germline V gives CDR1 SGHTS, CDR2 YDEGEE. The CDR3 has 15 amino acids. Between the trimmed V and J ends, which lost 4 bases and 1 base, there was a span of 14 bases. CDR3 region: CASSTPGLRNTEAFF. As DNA, the CDR3 is TGTGCCAGCAGCACACCGGGACTGAGGAACACTGAAGCTTTCTTT.

The chain has TRBV4-2 and TRBJ2-7, with D perhaps TRBD2 (5 bases). Germline V gene lookup returns CDR1 LGHNA and CDR2 YNFKEQ. V was pared by 2 bases and J by 0 bases, with 11 bases between. The CDR3 spans 15 residues. In DNA form, the CDR3 reads TGTGCCAGCAGCCAACTGGACGGGAACTCCTACGAGCAGTACTTC. This sequence encodes CASSQLDGNSYEQYF.